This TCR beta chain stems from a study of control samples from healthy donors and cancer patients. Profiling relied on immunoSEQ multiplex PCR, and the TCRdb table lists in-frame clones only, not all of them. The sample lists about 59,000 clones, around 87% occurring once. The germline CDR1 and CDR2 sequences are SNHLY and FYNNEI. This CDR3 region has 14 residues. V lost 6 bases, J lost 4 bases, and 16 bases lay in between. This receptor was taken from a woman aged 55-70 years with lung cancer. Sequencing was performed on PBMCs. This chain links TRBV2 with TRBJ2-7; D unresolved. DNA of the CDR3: TGTGCCAGCAGGTCTACTCTTTTCTTTTACGAGCAGTACTTC. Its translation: CASRSTLFFYEQYF.